Each of the 19 T cell receptor beta chains below was sequenced from the same sample in a study of cytomegalovirus exposure and HLA in healthy donors. PCR primers comprised 60 Vbeta and 13 Jbeta primers. The data were produced by immunoSEQ multiplex PCR, yet TCRdb's version contains in-frame clones alone and is incomplete. Here the sample spans fewer than 200,000 clones, approximately 78% being singletons. Sequences were obtained from PBMCs. These TCRs come from a woman under 30 in good health and CMV-seronegative.

This sequence joins TRBV4-1 and TRBJ1-2, with unresolved D. V dropped 2 bases and J dropped 8 bases, with 18 bases sitting between them. Germline V gene lookup returns CDR1 MGHRA and CDR2 YSYEKL. This CDR3 comprises 15 residues. In nucleotides, the CDR3 is TGCGCCAGCAGCCAAAAAGCTAGGGAGATGGGCGGCTACACCTTC. This gives the protein CASSQKAREMGGYTF.

The V call is TRBV7-2, the J call TRBJ2-5; TRBD2 aligns across 12 bases. V trimming: 4 bases; J trimming: 4 bases; junction bases outside the gene matches: 4. Germline CDR1 is SGHTA and CDR2 is FQGNSA. The CDR3 contains 15 residues. The CDR3 sequence is CASSSVGLAGETQYF. DNA of the CDR3: TGTGCCAGCAGCTCAGTGGGACTAGCGGGAGAGACCCAGTACTTC.

Worth noting for this clone: The identical CDR3 is also encoded by other nucleotide sequences in the sample. This sequence joins TRBV29-1 and TRBJ1-1; weak D call: TRBD1 (6 bases). The CDR3 has 12 amino acids. Germline V gene data show CDR1 as SQVTM and CDR2 as ANQGSEA. Deletions cut 3 bases from V and 2 bases from J, with 7 bases between. In DNA form, the CDR3 reads TGCAGCGTTGACAGGGGAAACACTGAAGCTTTCTTT. This codes for CSVDRGNTEAFF.

V gene TRBV6-1 combines with J gene TRBJ2-1; 12 positions match TRBD2. V lost 4 bases, J lost 8 bases, and 12 bases stayed unmatched. Germline V gene sequence: CDR1 MNHNS, CDR2 SASEGT. This CDR3 has 17 amino acids. As DNA, the CDR3 is TGTGCCAGCAGTGGGACTCAGACTAGCGGGAGAGTCGATGAGCAGTTCTTC. Protein product: CASSGTQTSGRVDEQFF.

V is TRBV5-1 and J is TRBJ2-3, with D maybe TRBD1 (6 bases). The germline V gene has CDR1 SGHRS and CDR2 YFSETQ. The CDR3 spans 15 residues. V lost 3 bases and J 2 bases, leaving 13 bases between the germline ends. The CDR3 region is CASSSQGMPTDTQYF. CDR3 nucleotide sequence: TGCGCCAGCAGCTCCCAGGGGATGCCCACAGATACGCAGTATTTT. The full variable domain, rest sourced from reference TRBV5-1 and TRBJ2-3, is KAGVTQTPRYLIKTRGQQVTLSCSPISGHRSVSWYQQTPGQGLQFLFEYFSETQRNKGNFPGRFSGRQFSNSRSEMNVSTLELGDSALYLCASSSQGMPTDTQYFGPGTRLTVL.

The chain is built from TRBV5-4 and TRBJ2-7, with unresolved D. This CDR3 region has 12 residues. In germline, CDR1 is SGHNT, CDR2 YYREEE (reference sequence). Trimming removed 2 bases at V and 4 bases at J, with 7 bases between. CDR3 DNA sequence: TGTGCCAGCAGCTTCGACTCTTACGAGCAGTACTTC. Protein: CASSFDSYEQYF. Filled out from reference TRBV5-4 and TRBJ2-7, the complete variable domain reads ETGVTQSPTHLIKTRGQQVTLRCSSQSGHNTVSWYQQALGQGPQFIFQYYREEENGRGNFPPRFSGLQFPNYSSELNVNALELDDSALYLCASSFDSYEQYFGPGTRLTVT.

The gene calls are TRBV6-6 and TRBJ2-4, with D hard to call. The CDR3 length is 13 residues. Germline V gene data show CDR1 as MNHNY and CDR2 as SVGAGI (reference sequence). Trimming took 5 bases from V and 2 from J, leaving 7 bases between them. The CDR3 sequence is CASSQTTKNIQYF. Here the CDR3 DNA reads TGTGCCAGCAGTCAAACTACCAAAAACATTCAGTACTTC.

This clone was recorded a few times. This chain joins TRBV5-1 and TRBJ1-4; unclear D gene. V lost 3 bases, J lost 5 bases, and 11 bases lay in between. Germline values: CDR1 SGHRS, CDR2 YFSETQ. The CDR3 is made up of 14 amino acids. The CDR3 reads CASSSLGPNEKLFF. For the CDR3, the DNA is TGCGCCAGCAGCTCCCTTGGCCCGAATGAAAAACTGTTTTTT.

The rearrangement uses TRBV6-5 and TRBJ1-2; 9 nucleotides line up with TRBD1. Per the germline V gene, CDR1 is MNHEY and CDR2 is SVGAGI. There are 14 residues in the CDR3. V lost 6 bases and J lost 4; bases outside the gene matches: 6. The CDR3 protein is CASRPTGGPYGYTF. As DNA, the CDR3 is TGTGCCAGCAGGCCGACAGGGGGGCCCTATGGCTACACCTTC.

The V and J genes are TRBV5-6 and TRBJ1-4; D might be TRBD1 (6 bases). The CDR3 contains 13 residues. The V gene lost 4 bases and the J gene lost 8 bases, with 12 bases spanning the gap. Germline CDR1 is SGHDT and CDR2 is YYEEEE. The DNA of the CDR3 is TGTGCCAGCAGCGTACAGGGAAACGAAAAACTGTTTTTT. This codes for CASSVQGNEKLFF.

This rearrangement joins TRBV11-2 to TRBJ1-3, with 8 bases matching TRBD1. The CDR3 is 14 amino acids. The germline CDR1 and CDR2 sequences are SGHAT and FQNNGV. Trimming removed 5 bases from V and 4 bases from J; junction bases left unmatched: 4. CDR3: CASSPRDRGNTIYF. The CDR3 nucleotides are TGTGCCAGCAGCCCTAGGGACAGGGGAAACACCATATATTTT.

The chain links TRBV4-2 to TRBJ1-2; 7 bases line up with TRBD1. V lost 6 bases, J lost 6 bases, and 7 bases stayed unmatched. The CDR3 is 13 amino acids. The germline V gene has CDR1 LGHNA and CDR2 YNFKEQ. This CDR3 reads CASSQTGMDGYTF. The CDR3, as DNA: TGTGCCAGCAGTCAGACAGGGATGGATGGCTACACCTTC.

The V call is TRBV28, the J call TRBJ2-7, with TRBD1 matching over 7 bases. Per germline, CDR1 MDHEN and CDR2 SYDVKM. The CDR3 consists of 14 residues. V shed 2 bases, J shed 7 bases, and the junction held 8 bases outside the gene matches. CDR3 region: CASSLLEGAEEQYF. The CDR3 DNA reads TGTGCCAGCAGTTTACTAGAGGGGGCGGAGGAGCAGTACTTC. The full variable domain, in which reference TRBV28 and TRBJ2-7 provide the parts outside the CDR3, is DVKVTQSSRYLVKRTGEKVFLECVQDMDHENMFWYRQDPGLGLRLIYFSYDVKMKEKGDIPEGYSVSREKKERFSLILESASTNQTSMYLCASSLLEGAEEQYFGPGTRLTVT.

This chain links TRBV19 with TRBJ1-1; D remains unclear. Trimming cost V 3 bases and J 1 base, with 6 bases left between them. The CDR3 runs to 13 residues. The germline gives CDR1 LNHDA, CDR2 SQIVND (reference sequence). CDR3 amino acids: CASSIFRNTEAFF. For the CDR3, the DNA is TGTGCCAGTAGTATCTTCAGGAACACTGAAGCTTTCTTT.

The chain joins TRBV7-9 to TRBJ1-3, with unresolved D. The germline gives CDR1 SEHNR, CDR2 FQNEAQ (reference sequence). The CDR3 length is 14 residues. V lost 2 bases to trimming and J lost 2 bases, with 7 bases between them. The DNA of the CDR3 is TGTGCCAGCAGCTTACGCGGGGCTGGAAACACCATATATTTT. Its protein product is CASSLRGAGNTIYF.

V gene TRBV2 combines with J gene TRBJ2-2, with D uncertain. The CDR3 runs to 14 residues. Germline CDR1 is SNHLY and CDR2 is FYNNEI. The germline V and J ends were trimmed by 7 bases and 3 bases, with 12 bases remaining between them. CDR3 region: CASNSNGDTGELFF. For the CDR3, the DNA is TGTGCCAGCAATTCGAACGGTGACACCGGGGAGCTGTTTTTT.

The chain carries TRBV9 and TRBJ1-1; 7 nucleotides align to TRBD1. Per the germline V gene, CDR1 is SGDLS and CDR2 is YYNGEE. The CDR3 loop spans 15 amino acids. V shed 3 bases and J 0 bases; nucleotides not matched to a gene: 5. The CDR3 nucleotides read TGTGCCAGCAGCGCAACCGGGACAGTGAACACTGAAGCTTTCTTT. This encodes CASSATGTVNTEAFF.

This chain links TRBV5-1 with TRBJ1-3; no clear D. CDR1 and CDR2 from the germline V gene are SGHRS and YFSETQ. Trimming removed 0 bases at V and 0 bases at J, with 7 bases between. CDR3 length: 15 residues. The CDR3 nucleotides read TGCGCCAGCAGCTTGGAACACCTCTCTGGAAACACCATATATTTT. Translation: CASSLEHLSGNTIYF.

This clone was seen a handful of times. The chain carries TRBV5-1 and TRBJ1-1, with 7 bases fitting TRBD1. Germline CDR1 SGHRS, CDR2 YFSETQ. V lost 6 bases to trimming and J lost 7 bases; unmatched junction nucleotides: 9. This CDR3 has 13 residues. CDR3 protein: CASNRQGESEAFF. CDR3 nucleotides: TGCGCCAGCAATAGACAGGGCGAAAGTGAAGCTTTCTTT. Full variable domain (missing parts from reference TRBV5-1 and TRBJ1-1): KAGVTQTPRYLIKTRGQQVTLSCSPISGHRSVSWYQQTPGQGLQFLFEYFSETQRNKGNFPGRFSGRQFSNSRSEMNVSTLELGDSALYLCASNRQGESEAFFGQGTRLTVV.